Shown below are 29 T cell receptor beta chains from a single sample sequenced in a study of T cell changes during pregnancy in multiple sclerosis. Generated by immunoSEQ multiplex PCR, the TCRdb table keeps only in-frame clones and is missing some. This table has about 41,000 clones, 90% appearing once. This sample comprised CD8+ T cells from peripheral blood mononuclear cells, obtained in the third trimester of pregnancy. The receptors come from a female donor with multiple sclerosis, enrolled in a pregnancy study.

V usage is TRBV5-1 and J usage is TRBJ1-2; D remains ambiguous. The CDR3 has 13 residues. CDR1 and CDR2 from the germline V gene are SGHRS and YFSETQ. V was trimmed by 1 base and J by 6 bases, leaving 10 bases between them. The DNA for the CDR3 is TGCGCCAGCAGCTTGTGGTCCGAGGATGGCTACACCTTC. Protein: CASSLWSEDGYTF.

The chain uses TRBV10-3 and TRBJ1-1; 12 bases align to TRBD1. The CDR3 has 17 amino acids. Germline values: CDR1 ENHRY, CDR2 SYGVKD. With 4 bases clipped from V and 4 bases from J, the junction kept 10 bases outside the gene matches. The CDR3 region is CAISGSTGTGGSTEAFF. CDR3 coding DNA: TGTGCCATCAGTGGGTCCACCGGGACAGGGGGCTCCACTGAAGCTTTCTTT.

The J gene is TRBJ1-1, the V gene TRBV19; no clear D gene. Trimming took 6 bases from V and 1 from J, leaving 12 bases between them. The germline CDR1 and CDR2 sequences are LNHDA and SQIVND (reference sequence). This CDR3 has 14 residues. CDR3 in amino acids: CASRMQRGNTEAFF. The CDR3, as DNA: TGTGCCAGTAGAATGCAGCGGGGGAACACTGAAGCTTTCTTT.

The chain's CDR3 is CASSSGGLDYEQYF. The CDR3 nucleotides read TGTGCCAGCAGCTCAGGGGGCCTGGACTACGAGCAGTACTTC. The rearrangement links TRBV7-9 to TRBJ2-5, with 8 bases fitting TRBD1. The J call may be wrong; the DNA end is better matched by TRBJ2-7. CDR3 size: 14 residues. Germline V CDR1 and CDR2: SEHNR, FQNEAQ (reference sequence).

This chain uses TRBV5-1 with TRBJ2-1; 13 bases agree with TRBD2. The germline V gene has CDR1 SGHRS and CDR2 YFSETQ. V was clipped by 0 bases and J by 9 bases; unmatched bases: 3. The CDR3 sequence is 15 residues long. The CDR3 reads CASSLDGTSGIEQFF. The CDR3 DNA is TGCGCCAGCAGCTTGGATGGGACTAGCGGGATTGAGCAGTTCTTC. The full variable domain, its missing parts supplied by reference TRBV5-1 and TRBJ2-1, is KAGVTQTPRYLIKTRGQQVTLSCSPISGHRSVSWYQQTPGQGLQFLFEYFSETQRNKGNFPGRFSGRQFSNSRSEMNVSTLELGDSALYLCASSLDGTSGIEQFFGPGTRLTVL.

The chain links TRBV15 to TRBJ2-5; TRBD1 is a possible D gene (5 bases). Germline V lookup: CDR1 LNHNV, CDR2 YYDKDF (reference sequence). The CDR3 loop spans 16 amino acids. The V end was cut by 1 base, the J end by 1 base, with 13 bases between. CDR3 in amino acids: CATSRGLERGQETQYF. The CDR3 region has the DNA TGTGCCACCAGCAGAGGATTAGAAAGGGGCCAAGAGACCCAGTACTTC.

The V gene is TRBV28, the J gene TRBJ2-3, with 9 bases identical to TRBD1. The germline CDR1 and CDR2 sequences are MDHEN and SYDVKM. The CDR3 loop spans 19 amino acids. The trim removed 2 bases at V and 5 bases at J, leaving 17 bases unmatched. The CDR3, as DNA: TGTGCCAGCAGTTTACCTTATACAGGGGGCATTCGTTTCGTAGATACGCAGTATTTT. Translation: CASSLPYTGGIRFVDTQYF.

The J gene is TRBJ2-3, the V gene TRBV30, with 9 bases lining up with TRBD1. The CDR3 consists of 15 residues. In germline, CDR1 is GTSNPN, CDR2 SVGIG (reference sequence). The J segment lost 4 bases and the V segment lost 2 bases, leaving 7 bases of the junction unmatched. This CDR3 is CAWSTGTGRSDTQYF. The CDR3, as DNA: TGTGCCTGGAGTACAGGGACAGGGCGGTCAGATACGCAGTATTTT.

The rearrangement uses TRBV25-1 and TRBJ1-6; D ambiguous. Germline CDR1 is MGHDK and CDR2 is SYGVNS. This CDR3 has 15 residues. The V end lost 3 bases, the J end lost 6 bases, and 12 bases lay between the germline ends. The CDR3 loop is CASSEQDFGNSPLHF. CDR3 sequence (DNA): TGTGCCAGCAGTGAGCAGGACTTTGGTAATTCACCCCTCCACTTT.

J is TRBJ1-1 and V is TRBV10-3; D is possibly TRBD1 (6 bases). V gave up 6 bases and J gave up 7 bases, with 15 bases separating them. The CDR3 covers 13 residues. CDR1 is ENHRY, CDR2 SYGVKD, per germline. The CDR3, as DNA: TGTGCCATCAGATCCCTGGACAGATATGAAGCTTTCTTT. Its translation is CAIRSLDRYEAFF.

V gene TRBV27 combines with J gene TRBJ2-2; 8 nucleotides align to TRBD1. J was trimmed by 6 bases and V by 2 bases; bases with no gene match: 5. In germline, CDR1 is MNHEY, CDR2 SMNVEV (reference sequence). This CDR3 has 15 residues. The CDR3 loop is CASSLGQGLSGELFF. In DNA, the CDR3 is TGTGCCAGCAGTTTAGGACAGGGTTTATCCGGGGAGCTGTTTTTT.

The rearrangement joins TRBV5-1 to TRBJ1-6; 7 bases match TRBD1. The CDR3 runs 16 residues. From germline, CDR1 is SGHRS and CDR2 YFSETQ. With 1 base clipped from V and 7 bases from J, the junction kept 8 bases outside the gene matches. The CDR3: CASSLYIEGANSPLHF. The CDR3 coding sequence is TGCGCCAGCAGCTTGTACATAGAGGGGGCGAATTCACCCCTCCACTTT.

This rearrangement joins TRBV12-5 to TRBJ1-4; 9 bases are shared with TRBD1. From germline, CDR1 is LGHNT and CDR2 FRNRAP. CDR3 length: 15 residues. V lost 5 bases, J lost 8 bases, and 9 bases stayed unmatched. The CDR3 is CASGLRGTGREKLFF. CDR3 DNA sequence: TGTGCTAGTGGTCTCCGGGGGACAGGGAGGGAAAAACTGTTTTTT.

This chain connects TRBV27 to TRBJ1-5; possible D gene TRBD1, 5 bases. The CDR3 has 13 amino acids. Germline CDR1 is MNHEY and CDR2 is SMNVEV (reference sequence). The V end lost 3 bases, the J end lost 5 bases, and 8 bases lay between the germline ends. The CDR3 region has the DNA TGTGCCAGCAGTTTGCAGGGCGATCAGCCCCAGCATTTT. Translating it yields CASSLQGDQPQHF.

The rearrangement uses TRBV27 and TRBJ2-7, with 7 bases identical to TRBD2. CDR1 is MNHEY and CDR2 is SMNVEV in the germline V gene (reference sequence). This CDR3 comprises 14 residues. V shed 3 bases, J shed 2 bases, and the junction held 4 bases outside the gene matches. The chain's CDR3 is CASSFYRGAYEQYF. The CDR3 DNA follows: TGTGCCAGCAGTTTTTATCGGGGGGCCTACGAGCAGTACTTC.

The chain carries TRBV9 and TRBJ2-1, with D possibly matching TRBD1 (5 bases). Trimming shortened V by 4 bases and J by 4 bases, and 18 bases separated the two germline ends. The germline gives CDR1 SGDLS, CDR2 YYNGEE. The CDR3 extends over 16 amino acids. The CDR3, as DNA: TGTGCCAGCAGCTCCCGGACACATGAAATATACAATGAGCAGTTCTTC. This encodes CASSSRTHEIYNEQFF.

V usage is TRBV19 and J usage is TRBJ2-3; 8 nucleotides match TRBD1. Germline V lookup: CDR1 LNHDA, CDR2 SQIVND (reference sequence). V lost 6 bases to trimming and J lost 2 bases; unmatched junction nucleotides: 7. The CDR3 extends over 15 amino acids. Here the CDR3 reads CASSFGQGLTDTQYF. In nucleotides, the CDR3 is TGTGCCAGTAGCTTCGGACAGGGACTCACAGATACGCAGTATTTT.

This chain connects TRBV29-1 to TRBJ2-1; 9 nucleotides align to TRBD1. The CDR3 is 12 amino acids. CDR1 and CDR2 from the germline V gene are SQVTM and ANQGSEA. V was pared by 6 bases and J by 7 bases, with 4 bases of the junction left unmatched. In nucleotides, the CDR3 is TGCAGCGTGGACAGGGGATTAAATGAGCAGTTCTTC. This translates into CSVDRGLNEQFF.

The chain links TRBV30 to TRBJ2-7; 9 bases fit TRBD2. Trimming cost V 0 bases and J 6 bases; bases outside gene matches: 3. The germline V gene encodes CDR1 GTSNPN and CDR2 SVGIG (reference sequence). The CDR3 extends over 13 amino acids. The CDR3 DNA is TGTGCCTGGAGTGTGTCTAGCGGGACCGAGCAGTACTTC. It specifies CAWSVSSGTEQYF.

This clone was counted between two and nine times. This sequence joins TRBV28 and TRBJ2-7, with TRBD1 matching over 12 bases. J was trimmed by 6 bases and V by 6 bases; bases with no gene match: 9. Germline assignment: CDR1 MDHEN and CDR2 SYDVKM. This CDR3 contains 15 residues. CDR3 loop: CASRSSGTGGLEQYF. The CDR3 DNA is TGTGCCAGCAGATCCTCCGGGACAGGGGGCCTCGAGCAGTACTTC.

This chain connects TRBV6-1 to TRBJ2-1, with 8 bases that match TRBD1. V was pared by 6 bases and J by 9 bases, with 13 bases of the junction left unmatched. This CDR3 is 15 amino acids long. Germline V gives CDR1 MNHNS, CDR2 SASEGT. The CDR3 sequence: CASSRPGQGRGEQFF. The CDR3 region has the DNA TGTGCCAGCAGCCGCCCCGGACAGGGTAGGGGTGAGCAGTTCTTC.

The CDR3 loop is CASSLEGLAGEETQYF. CDR3 sequence (DNA): TGCGCCAGCAGCTTGGAGGGACTAGCGGGGGAAGAGACCCAGTACTTC. The V call is TRBV5-1, the J call TRBJ2-5; TRBD2 matches at 14 bases. Trimming removed 0 bases from V and 3 bases from J; junction bases left unmatched: 1. The germline gives CDR1 SGHRS, CDR2 YFSETQ. The CDR3 loop spans 16 amino acids.

The chain is built from TRBV5-5 and TRBJ1-6, with no clear D. Germline lookup yields CDR1 SGHKS and CDR2 YYEKEE (reference sequence). V lost 5 bases, J lost 8 bases, and 14 bases lay in between. This CDR3 is 14 amino acids long. The DNA of the CDR3 is TGTGCCAGCAGGGATTATAACGGGGATTCACCCCTCCACTTT. Translating gives CASRDYNGDSPLHF. The variable domain in full, completed from reference TRBV5-5 and TRBJ1-6, reads DAGVTQSPTHLIKTRGQQVTLRCSPISGHKSVSWYQQVLGQGPQFIFQYYEKEERGRGNFPDRFSARQFPNYSSELNVNALLLGDSALYLCASRDYNGDSPLHFGNGTRLTVT.

The V gene is TRBV11-2, the J gene TRBJ2-5, with TRBD2 identical over 8 bases. Germline values: CDR1 SGHAT, CDR2 FQNNGV. The CDR3 runs 15 residues. V shed 2 bases, J shed 4 bases, and the junction held 6 bases outside the gene matches. The chain's CDR3 is CASSLSFREGETQYF. In DNA, the CDR3 is TGTGCCAGCAGCTTAAGCTTCCGGGAGGGAGAGACCCAGTACTTC.

The chain links TRBV21-1 to TRBJ2-6; TRBD1, the table's D call, lacks a check against the DNA. TRBV21-1 is a pseudogene segment. The CDR3 consists of 16 residues. The CDR3 coding sequence is TGTGCCAGCAGCAAGGAGACAGGGTCTGGGGCCAACGTCCTGACTTTC. Amino acids: CASSKETGSGANVLTF.

The rearrangement links TRBV6-4 to TRBJ2-3; 12 bases match TRBD2. CDR1 is MRHNA and CDR2 is SNTAGT in the germline V gene. This CDR3 comprises 15 residues. The J segment lost 6 bases and the V segment lost 6 bases, leaving 7 bases of the junction unmatched. The CDR3, as DNA: TGTGCCAGCAGGAAACTAGCGGGAGGAGGGGATACGCAGTATTTT. Amino acid sequence: CASRKLAGGGDTQYF.

The CDR3 here is CASSHQLRGRPGELFF. Written as DNA, the CDR3 is TGTGCCAGCTCCCACCAACTCAGGGGGCGCCCCGGGGAGCTGTTTTTT. V usage is TRBV18 and J usage is TRBJ2-2; 8 nucleotides match TRBD1. CDR3 size: 16 residues. The trim removed 6 bases at V and 6 bases at J, leaving 12 bases unmatched. CDR1 is KGHSH, CDR2 LQKENI, per germline.

The chain uses TRBV2 and TRBJ1-5; D possibly corresponds to TRBD1 (6 bases). Deletions cut 6 bases from V and 0 bases from J, with 15 bases between. CDR1 SNHLY and CDR2 FYNNEI come from the germline V gene. The CDR3 is 16 amino acids. The CDR3 loop is CASSPGAAYSNQPQHF. The DNA for the CDR3 is TGTGCCAGCAGCCCAGGGGCGGCGTATAGCAATCAGCCCCAGCATTTT.

The chain employs TRBV11-2 and TRBJ2-1; 12 bases agree with TRBD2. The germline CDR1 and CDR2 sequences are SGHAT and FQNNGV. After removal of 1 base from V and 0 bases from J, the junction contained 4 bases not matched to a gene. The CDR3 spans 18 residues. The DNA for the CDR3 is TGTGCCAGCAGCTTAGCCCCTAGCGGGGGGGCCTCCTACAATGAGCAGTTCTTC. Protein sequence: CASSLAPSGGASYNEQFF. The full variable domain, its missing parts supplied by reference TRBV11-2 and TRBJ2-1, is EAGVAQSPRYKIIEKRQSVAFWCNPISGHATLYWYQQILGQGPKLLIQFQNNGVVDDSQLPKDRFSAERLKGVDSTLKIQPAKLEDSAVYLCASSLAPSGGASYNEQFFGPGTRLTVL.